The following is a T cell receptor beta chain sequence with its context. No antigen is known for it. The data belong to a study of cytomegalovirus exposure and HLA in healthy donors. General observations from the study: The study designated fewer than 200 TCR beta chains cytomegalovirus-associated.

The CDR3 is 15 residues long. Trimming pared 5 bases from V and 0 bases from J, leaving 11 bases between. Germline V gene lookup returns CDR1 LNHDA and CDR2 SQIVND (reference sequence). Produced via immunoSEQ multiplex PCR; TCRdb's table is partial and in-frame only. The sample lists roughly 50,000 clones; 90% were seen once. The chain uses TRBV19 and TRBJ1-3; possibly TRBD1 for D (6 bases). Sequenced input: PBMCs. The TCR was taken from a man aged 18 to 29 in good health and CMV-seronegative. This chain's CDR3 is CASSSDRNSGNTIYF. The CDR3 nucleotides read TGTGCCAGTAGTTCGGACAGAAACTCTGGAAACACCATATATTTT.